The 9 T cell receptor beta chains presented below share a single source sample, sequenced in a study of T-cell memory formation after mild COVID-19. TCRdb passed the 5' RACE reads through MiXCR, listing each CDR3 protein once. The table shows about 430,000 distinct CDR3 sequences, with 18% occurring only once. The sequenced material came from PBMCs or a T cell subset sorted from them (not recorded which). These TCRs come from a man between 18 and 29 years old who had mild COVID-19 (a few samples of this study predate the infection). Cell type and time point are not known.

This chain uses TRBV5-4 with TRBJ2-2; 7 bases agree with TRBD1. The CDR3 is 15 residues long. With 7 bases clipped from V and 1 base from J, the junction kept 7 bases outside the gene matches. Germline CDR1 is SGHNT and CDR2 is YYREEE (reference sequence). CDR3 nucleotides: TGTGCCAGCTCATTCGGGACAGAGAACACCGGGGAGCTGTTTTTT. Translating it yields CASSFGTENTGELFF.

This clonotype was picked up one time. The rearrangement uses TRBV7-9 and TRBJ2-1, with 8 bases that match TRBD1. CDR3 length: 15 amino acids. Germline V gene lookup returns CDR1 SEHNR and CDR2 FQNEAQ (reference sequence). J lost 14 bases, V lost 4 bases, and 16 bases had no gene match. In DNA form, the CDR3 reads TGTGCCAGCAGCTCCCCCCCGGTAGGCAGGGGGCCTAAGTTCTTC. It codes for CASSSPPVGRGPKFF.

The chain has TRBV7-2 and TRBJ2-5, with D perhaps given as TRBD1 or TRBD2 (5 bases each). Germline V gene data show CDR1 as SGHTA and CDR2 as FQGNSA. There are 11 residues in the CDR3. The ends were cut back, 3 bases at V and 9 bases at J, with 8 bases in the middle. CDR3 sequence reads: CASSLGRAQYF. Here the CDR3 DNA reads TGTGCCAGCAGCTTGGGACGGGCCCAGTACTTC.

The chain links TRBV18 to TRBJ1-6, with 7 bases identical to TRBD1. Germline trimming cut 3 bases from V and 6 bases from J; bases unmatched to any gene: 5. Per the germline V gene, CDR1 is KGHSH and CDR2 is LQKENI. This CDR3 comprises 15 residues. CDR3 region: CASSPLTGRNSPLHF. The DNA of the CDR3 is TGTGCCAGCTCACCCTTGACAGGGCGTAATTCACCCCTCCACTTT.

The chain has TRBV5-1 and TRBJ1-2; TRBD1 agrees at 8 bases. The V gene's germline CDR1 is SGHRS and CDR2 YFSETQ. Trimming at V came to 4 bases and at J to 0 bases, leaving 8 bases not matched to a gene. CDR3 length: 16 amino acids. CDR3 sequence reads: CASSPGQGEANYGYTF. CDR3 in DNA: TGCGCCAGCAGCCCTGGACAGGGCGAAGCTAACTATGGCTACACCTTC.

V usage is TRBV18 and J usage is TRBJ1-5; D is unclear. The CDR3 covers 17 residues. Trimming shortened V by 1 base and J by 2 bases, and 15 bases separated the two germline ends. Germline values: CDR1 KGHSH, CDR2 LQKENI. CDR3 loop: CASSPRLPGEGNQPQHF. In nucleotides, the CDR3 is TGTGCCAGCTCACCACGGCTCCCGGGAGAGGGCAATCAGCCCCAGCATTTT.

This clonotype was picked up a small number of times. This chain connects TRBV6-2 or TRBV6-3 to TRBJ1-2; D unclear. This CDR3 has 13 residues. From germline, CDR1 is MNHEY and CDR2 SVGEGT. V lost 3 bases and J 8 bases, leaving 13 bases between the germline ends. The CDR3 DNA sequence: TGTGCCAGCAGTTATCAGGAGGTCTGGGGCTACACCTTC. Protein: CASSYQEVWGYTF.

The chain links TRBV9 to TRBJ2-1; D is possibly TRBD2 (6 bases). The V gene lost 1 base and the J gene lost 8 bases, with 16 bases spanning the gap. The CDR3 runs to 15 residues. The germline V gene has CDR1 SGDLS and CDR2 YYNGEE. CDR3: CASSVMGGGFDEQFF. As DNA, the CDR3 is TGTGCCAGCAGCGTAATGGGAGGTGGCTTCGATGAGCAGTTCTTC.

The chain uses TRBV20-1 and TRBJ1-5, with D possibly TRBD1 on 5 matching bases. CDR1 is DFQATT, CDR2 SNEGSKA, per germline (reference sequence). The CDR3 covers 13 residues. V lost 3 bases and J 7 bases, leaving 13 bases between the germline ends. CDR3 sequence reads: CSASSGSGQPQHF. The CDR3 DNA reads TGCAGTGCTAGCTCAGGGTCCGGGCAGCCCCAGCATTTT.